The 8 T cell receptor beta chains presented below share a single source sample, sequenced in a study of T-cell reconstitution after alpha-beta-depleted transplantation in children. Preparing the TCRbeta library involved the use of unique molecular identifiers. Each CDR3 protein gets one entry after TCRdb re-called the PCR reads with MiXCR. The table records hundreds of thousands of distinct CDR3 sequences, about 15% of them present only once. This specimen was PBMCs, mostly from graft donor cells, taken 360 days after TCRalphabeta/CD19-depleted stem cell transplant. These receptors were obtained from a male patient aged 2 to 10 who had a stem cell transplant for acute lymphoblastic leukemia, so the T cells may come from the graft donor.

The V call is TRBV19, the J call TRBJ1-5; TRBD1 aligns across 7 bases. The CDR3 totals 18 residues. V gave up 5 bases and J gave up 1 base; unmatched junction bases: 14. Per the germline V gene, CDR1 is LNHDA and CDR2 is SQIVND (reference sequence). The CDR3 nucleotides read TGTGCCAGTAGTTTGCGTACTCAGGGGGGGATGAGCAATCAGCCCCAGCATTTT. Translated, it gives CASSLRTQGGMSNQPQHF.

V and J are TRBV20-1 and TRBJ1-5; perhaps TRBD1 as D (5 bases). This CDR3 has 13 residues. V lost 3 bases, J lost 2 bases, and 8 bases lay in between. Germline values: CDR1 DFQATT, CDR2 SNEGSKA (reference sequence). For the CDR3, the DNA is TGCAGTGCTAGTGAAGGGGGCAATCAGCCCCAGCATTTT. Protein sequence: CSASEGGNQPQHF.

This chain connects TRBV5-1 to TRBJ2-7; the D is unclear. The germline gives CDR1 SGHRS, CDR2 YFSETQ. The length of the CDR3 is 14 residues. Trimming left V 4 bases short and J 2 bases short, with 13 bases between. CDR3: CASSPDAGAYEQYF. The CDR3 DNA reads TGCGCCAGCAGCCCGGACGCTGGGGCCTACGAGCAGTACTTC.

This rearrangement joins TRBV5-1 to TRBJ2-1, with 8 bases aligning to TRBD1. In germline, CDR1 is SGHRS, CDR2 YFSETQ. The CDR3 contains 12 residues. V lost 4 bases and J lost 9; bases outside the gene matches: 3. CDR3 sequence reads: CASSPDRGEQFF. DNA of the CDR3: TGCGCCAGCAGCCCAGACAGGGGTGAGCAGTTCTTC.

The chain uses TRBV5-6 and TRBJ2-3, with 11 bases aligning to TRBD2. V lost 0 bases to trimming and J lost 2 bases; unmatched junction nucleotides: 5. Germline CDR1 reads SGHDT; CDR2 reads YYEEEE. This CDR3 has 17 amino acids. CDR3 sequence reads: CASSLGVAGGPTDTQYF. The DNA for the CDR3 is TGTGCCAGCAGCTTGGGAGTAGCGGGAGGGCCCACAGATACGCAGTATTTT.

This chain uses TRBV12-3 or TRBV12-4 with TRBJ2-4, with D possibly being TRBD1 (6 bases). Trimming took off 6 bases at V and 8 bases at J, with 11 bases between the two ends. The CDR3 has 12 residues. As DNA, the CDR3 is TGTGCCAGCAGGCAGGGGTCGGACATTCAGTACTTC. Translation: CASRQGSDIQYF.

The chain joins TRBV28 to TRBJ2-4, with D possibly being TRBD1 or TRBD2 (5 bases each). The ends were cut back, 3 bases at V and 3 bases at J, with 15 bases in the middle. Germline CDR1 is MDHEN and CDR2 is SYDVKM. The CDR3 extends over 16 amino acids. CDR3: CASSFGPGQIKNIQYF. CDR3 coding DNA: TGTGCCAGCAGTTTTGGGCCGGGGCAGATCAAAAACATTCAGTACTTC. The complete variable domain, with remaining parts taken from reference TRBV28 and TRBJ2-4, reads DVKVTQSSRYLVKRTGEKVFLECVQDMDHENMFWYRQDPGLGLRLIYFSYDVKMKEKGDIPEGYSVSREKKERFSLILESASTNQTSMYLCASSFGPGQIKNIQYFGAGTRLSVL.

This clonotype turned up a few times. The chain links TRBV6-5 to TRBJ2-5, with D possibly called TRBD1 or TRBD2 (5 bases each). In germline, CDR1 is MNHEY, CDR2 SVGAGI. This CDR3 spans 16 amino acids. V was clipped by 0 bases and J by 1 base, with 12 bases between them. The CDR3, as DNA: TGTGCCAGCAGTTACTCTCATCCTGGGACCCAAGAGACCCAGTACTTC. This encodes CASSYSHPGTQETQYF.